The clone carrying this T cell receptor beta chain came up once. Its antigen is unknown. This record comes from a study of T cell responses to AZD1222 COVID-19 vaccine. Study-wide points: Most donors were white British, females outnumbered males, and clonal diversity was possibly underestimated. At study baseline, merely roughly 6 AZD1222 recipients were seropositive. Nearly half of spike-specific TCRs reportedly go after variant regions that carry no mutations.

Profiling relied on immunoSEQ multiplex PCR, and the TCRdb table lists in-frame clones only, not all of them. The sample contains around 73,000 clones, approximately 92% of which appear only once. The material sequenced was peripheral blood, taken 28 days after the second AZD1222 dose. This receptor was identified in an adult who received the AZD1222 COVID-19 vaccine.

The CDR3 is CASRPGGLNSPLHF. The CDR3 DNA reads as TGTGCCAGCAGACCGGGGGGCCTAAATTCACCCCTCCACTTT. This chain connects TRBV6-5 to TRBJ1-6; D possibly corresponds to TRBD1 (6 bases). The V end lost 6 bases, the J end lost 7 bases, and 13 bases lay between the germline ends. Germline lookup yields CDR1 MNHEY and CDR2 SVGAGI. The CDR3 sequence is 14 residues long.